This T cell receptor (beta chain) appears in the sequencing data of a study of blood T cell repertoires in COVID-19. Study details: The samples span acute and convalescent COVID-19 from the United States, Italy and Spain. In each case, the material was cDNA or gDNA derived from T cells, B-cell-depleted T cells, or PBMCs.

Original analysis: Counts of nucleated cells, estimated from reference gene primer amplification, were obtained. TCRdb keeps only in-frame clones here, not all; method: immunoSEQ multiplex PCR. For V, J and clone size, that table is used; D and trimming come from the DNA. There are fewer than 500,000 clones in the sample; about nine tenths occur only once, and about 0.75% lies in the top ten. Those enrolled, adults aged 18 to 89 years, came from about two dozen US areas. The length of the CDR3 is 14 residues. Between the trimmed V and J ends, which lost 1 base and 3 bases, there was a span of 8 bases. Germline V CDR1 and CDR2: SGHRS, YFSETQ.

This chain connects TRBV5-1 to TRBJ2-1; D is ambiguous. The TCR originated in a woman aged 18-35 years who had recovered from COVID-19. The specimen sequenced was PBMCs or T cells enriched from blood (not recorded which). This CDR3 reads CASSLPGLYNEQFF. As DNA, the CDR3 is TGCGCCAGCAGCTTGCCAGGTCTCTACAATGAGCAGTTCTTC.